This TCR beta chain was sequenced in a study of T cells in Graves' hyperthyroidism and ophthalmopathy. Authors of the study amplified TCR beta CDR3 regions from RNA transcripts. The TCR CDR3 was amplified in a first-round RT-PCR using the HTBI primer set. Each CDR3 protein is one row after TCRdb ran MiXCR on the multiplex PCR reads. The table includes 610,000 or so distinct CDR3 sequences, about 43% detected once. This CDR3 is built from 12 residues. V was clipped by 2 bases and J by 6 bases, with 11 bases between them. Germline CDR1 is SQVTM and CDR2 is ANQGSEA. Researchers barred patients who had uncontrolled infection, other autoimmune disease, pregnancy or lactation. This clonotype was seen repeatedly, ten times or more. Its target is not known. Study-wide results and caveats: Ophthalmopathy was separated from stable hyperthyroidism by a 13 V-J model. Ophthalmopathy was model-predicted a median around 6.1 months pre-onset. Expanded thyroid clonotypes (above 0.001) were mostly also found in blood.

V gene TRBV29-1 combines with J gene TRBJ2-7; TRBD1 or TRBD2 may be the D gene (5 bases each). The material sequenced was peripheral blood or thyroid tissue (not recorded which). This TCR was recovered from a woman aged 18-30 years with Graves' hyperthyroidism. The CDR3 spells CSVEIRAGEQYF. CDR3 nucleotide sequence: TGCAGCGTTGAAATCAGGGCGGGCGAGCAGTACTTC.